The following is a T cell receptor (beta chain) sequence with its context. The target antigen is unknown. V was shortened by 0 bases and J by 5 bases, with 10 bases between the two germline ends. This CDR3 spans 15 amino acids. Germline V CDR1 and CDR2: KGHDR, SFDVKD. The data belong to a study of blood T cells in healthy people across ages. Study as a whole: Template switching picked up about one barcoded beta molecule for each two T cells. Study-wide points: Because donor CMV status was unknown, expanded clonotype changes were possibly confounded.

Alongside a J-beta primer mix, a sample-barcoded 5' primer served in a second PCR lasting 7 to 11 cycles. The authors tagged each cDNA molecule using a template-switch adaptor with 12 random nucleotides. One entry per CDR3 protein results from TCRdb running MiXCR on the 5' RACE reads. The data hold some 1,800,000 distinct CDR3 sequences, with around 42% observed a single time. The sample was blood. This clonotype originated in a human donor in good health. This chain links TRBV24-1 with TRBJ2-1, with a weak D call TRBD2 (7 bases). CDR3 amino acids: CATSDLIGGDNEQFF. CDR3 DNA: TGTGCCACCAGTGATTTGATAGGGGGGGACAATGAGCAGTTCTTC.